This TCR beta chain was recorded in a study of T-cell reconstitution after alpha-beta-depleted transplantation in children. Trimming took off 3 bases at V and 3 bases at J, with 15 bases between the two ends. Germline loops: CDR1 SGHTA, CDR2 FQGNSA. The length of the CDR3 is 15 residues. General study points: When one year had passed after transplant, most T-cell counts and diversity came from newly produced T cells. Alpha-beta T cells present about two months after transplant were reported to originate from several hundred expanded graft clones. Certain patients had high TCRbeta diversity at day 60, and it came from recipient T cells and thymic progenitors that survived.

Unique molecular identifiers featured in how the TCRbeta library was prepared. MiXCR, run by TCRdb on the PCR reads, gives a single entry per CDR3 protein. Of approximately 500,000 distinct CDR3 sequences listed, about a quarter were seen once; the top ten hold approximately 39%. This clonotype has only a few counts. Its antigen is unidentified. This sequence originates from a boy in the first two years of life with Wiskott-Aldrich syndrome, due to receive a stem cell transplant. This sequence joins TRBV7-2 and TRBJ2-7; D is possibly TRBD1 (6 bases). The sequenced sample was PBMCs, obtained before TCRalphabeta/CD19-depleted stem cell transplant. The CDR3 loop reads CASSFADRNFYEQYF. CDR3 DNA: TGTGCCAGCAGCTTCGCGGACAGAAACTTCTACGAGCAGTACTTC.